Following are 11 T cell receptor beta chains from one sample sequenced in a study of cytomegalovirus exposure and HLA in healthy donors. This PCR relied on a set of 60 Vbeta primers and 13 Jbeta primers. Clones were sequenced by immunoSEQ multiplex PCR, and TCRdb holds only the in-frame ones, with some missing. The sample includes nearly 110,000 clones, 70% to 85% seen only once; the top ten take 3.5% to 4%. Sequenced sample: PBMCs. These receptors originate from a man aged 60-69 years in good health and CMV-seronegative.

This rearrangement joins TRBV30 to TRBJ1-1, with D possibly being TRBD1 (5 bases). CDR3 length: 14 residues. Germline CDR1 and CDR2: GTSNPN and SVGIG (reference sequence). Trimming removed 4 bases at V and 1 base at J, with 13 bases between. CDR3 region: CAWNGGDRNTEAFF. The CDR3 nucleotides read TGTGCCTGGAACGGGGGAGATCGGAACACTGAAGCTTTCTTT.

This chain links TRBV9 with TRBJ1-1; D not resolved. This CDR3 comprises 14 residues. Germline values: CDR1 SGDLS, CDR2 YYNGEE. V was trimmed by 0 bases and J by 1 base, leaving 7 bases between them. The CDR3 nucleotides are TGTGCCAGCAGCGTAGGACTGAGGAACACTGAAGCTTTCTTT. It is translated as CASSVGLRNTEAFF.

The chain uses TRBV7-8 and TRBJ1-4, with 8 positions matching TRBD1. CDR1 and CDR2 from the germline V gene are SGHVS and FQNEAQ. The CDR3 sequence is 14 residues long. After removal of 6 bases from V and 8 bases from J, the junction contained 8 bases not matched to a gene. DNA of the CDR3: TGTGCCAGCAGTACGGGACAGGTCACCGAAAAACTGTTTTTT. This codes for CASSTGQVTEKLFF.

CDR3 DNA sequence: TGCGCCAGCACTGCGGGGGGGGCCTACAATGAGCAGTTCTTC. This codes for CASTAGGAYNEQFF. V and J are TRBV10-2 and TRBJ2-1, with 9 bases fitting TRBD2. The V segment lost 7 bases and the J segment 2 bases; nucleotides outside the gene matches: 3. Germline loops: CDR1 WSHSY, CDR2 SAAADI. This CDR3 contains 14 residues.

The chain employs TRBV6-6 and TRBJ1-5, with 9 nucleotides matching TRBD1. CDR3 size: 15 residues. Germline V lookup: CDR1 MNHNY, CDR2 SVGAGI (reference sequence). Unmatched junction bases numbered 12, after V lost 7 bases and J lost 8 bases. The CDR3 here is CASNPPGQGSEPQHF. The CDR3 DNA follows: TGTGCCAGCAATCCACCGGGACAGGGTTCAGAGCCCCAGCATTTT.

The chain links TRBV5-4 to TRBJ2-2; 9 bases line up with TRBD1. The V segment lost 4 bases and the J segment 5 bases; nucleotides outside the gene matches: 9. Per the germline V gene, CDR1 is SGHNT and CDR2 is YYREEE (reference sequence). The length of the CDR3 is 16 residues. For the CDR3, the DNA is TGTGCCAGCAGCCCGTTGACAGGGGGGGATACCGGGGAGCTGTTTTTT. This sequence encodes CASSPLTGGDTGELFF.

This rearrangement joins TRBV12-5 to TRBJ1-5; 7 bases agree with TRBD1. Germline CDR1 reads LGHNT; CDR2 reads FRNRAP. This CDR3 comprises 15 residues. The V and J ends lost 5 bases and 1 base, in that order; junction bases with no gene match: 5. The CDR3 reads CASGPGTVSNQPQHF. The CDR3 region has the DNA TGTGCTAGTGGTCCAGGGACAGTCAGCAATCAGCCCCAGCATTTT. The full variable domain, its missing parts supplied by reference TRBV12-5 and TRBJ1-5, is DARVTQTPRHKVTEMGQEVTMRCQPILGHNTVFWYRQTMMQGLELLAYFRNRAPLDDSGMPKDRFSAEMPDATLATLKIQPSEPRDSAVYFCASGPGTVSNQPQHFGDGTRLSIL.

The chain links TRBV5-1 to TRBJ2-2, with 8 bases that match TRBD1. The CDR3 length is 15 residues. V lost 4 bases and J lost 1; bases outside the gene matches: 3. CDR1 SGHRS and CDR2 YFSETQ come from the germline V gene. For the CDR3, the DNA is TGCGCCAGCAGCCAGGGGGCCTTGAACACCGGGGAGCTGTTTTTT. It yields the protein CASSQGALNTGELFF.

This clone has a single count. The chain recombines TRBV6-1 with TRBJ1-2, with D tentatively TRBD1 (5 bases). The V gene lost 3 bases and the J gene lost 3 bases, with 14 bases spanning the gap. The germline gives CDR1 MNHNS, CDR2 SASEGT. The CDR3 totals 15 residues. CDR3 sequence (DNA): TGTGCCAGCAGTGACTTAAGAACAGGACACTATGGCTACACCTTC. It is translated as CASSDLRTGHYGYTF.

The V call is TRBV18, the J call TRBJ1-3; 7 positions match TRBD1. The length of the CDR3 is 14 residues. The germline gives CDR1 KGHSH, CDR2 LQKENI. The J segment lost 6 bases and the V segment lost 6 bases, leaving 8 bases of the junction unmatched. CDR3 nucleotide sequence: TGTGCCAGCTCTTGGGACAGCCGTACAAACACCATATATTTT. Encoded protein: CASSWDSRTNTIYF. The complete variable domain, with remaining parts taken from reference TRBV18 and TRBJ1-3, reads NAGVMQNPRHLVRRRGQEARLRCSPMKGHSHVYWYRQLPEEGLKFMVYLQKENIIDESGMPKERFSAEFPKEGPSILRIQQVVRGDSAAYFCASSWDSRTNTIYFGEGSWLTVV.

This clone was observed a handful of times. V and J are TRBV2 and TRBJ2-7; D is perhaps TRBD1 (5 bases). Germline V gene lookup returns CDR1 SNHLY and CDR2 FYNNEI. V lost 6 bases to trimming and J lost 7 bases, with 16 bases between them. The CDR3 spans 13 residues. CDR3 coding DNA: TGTGCCAGCAGCGTACAGGTGAGAGGAGAGCAGTACTTC. Translated, it gives CASSVQVRGEQYF.